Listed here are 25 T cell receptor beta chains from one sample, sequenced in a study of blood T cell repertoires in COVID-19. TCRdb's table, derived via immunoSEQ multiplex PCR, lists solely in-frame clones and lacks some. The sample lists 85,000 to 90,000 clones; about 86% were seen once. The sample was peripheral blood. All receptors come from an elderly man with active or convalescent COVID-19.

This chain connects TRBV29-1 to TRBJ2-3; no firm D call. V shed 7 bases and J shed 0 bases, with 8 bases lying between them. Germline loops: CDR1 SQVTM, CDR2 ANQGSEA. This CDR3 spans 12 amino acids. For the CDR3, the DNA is TGCAGCGAACGGAGAAGCACAGATACGCAGTATTTT. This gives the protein CSERRSTDTQYF.

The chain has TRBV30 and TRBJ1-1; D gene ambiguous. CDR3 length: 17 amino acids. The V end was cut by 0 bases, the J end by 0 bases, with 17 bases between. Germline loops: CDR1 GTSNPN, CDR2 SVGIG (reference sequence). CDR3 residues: CAWSVSSYSLLNTEAFF. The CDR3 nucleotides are TGTGCCTGGAGTGTATCATCTTACAGCTTGTTGAACACTGAAGCTTTCTTT.

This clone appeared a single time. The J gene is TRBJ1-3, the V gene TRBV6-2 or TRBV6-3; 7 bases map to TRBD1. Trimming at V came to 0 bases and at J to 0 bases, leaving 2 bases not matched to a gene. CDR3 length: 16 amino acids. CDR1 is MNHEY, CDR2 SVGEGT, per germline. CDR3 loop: CASSYSGTASGNTIYF. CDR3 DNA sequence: TGTGCCAGCAGTTACTCAGGGACAGCCTCTGGAAACACCATATATTTT.

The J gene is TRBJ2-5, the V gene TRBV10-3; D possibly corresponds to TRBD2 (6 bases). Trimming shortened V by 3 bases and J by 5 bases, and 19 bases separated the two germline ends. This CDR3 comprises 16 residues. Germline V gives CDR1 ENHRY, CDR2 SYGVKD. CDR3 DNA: TGTGCCATCAGTGAACCGACTAGTTATTCTTCGGAGACCCAGTACTTC. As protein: CAISEPTSYSSETQYF.

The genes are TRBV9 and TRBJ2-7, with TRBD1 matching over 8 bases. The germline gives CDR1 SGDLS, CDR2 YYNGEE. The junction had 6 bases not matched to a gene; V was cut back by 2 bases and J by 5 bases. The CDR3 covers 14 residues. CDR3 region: CASSVGTGHNEQYF. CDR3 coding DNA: TGTGCCAGCAGCGTCGGGACAGGTCACAACGAGCAGTACTTC.

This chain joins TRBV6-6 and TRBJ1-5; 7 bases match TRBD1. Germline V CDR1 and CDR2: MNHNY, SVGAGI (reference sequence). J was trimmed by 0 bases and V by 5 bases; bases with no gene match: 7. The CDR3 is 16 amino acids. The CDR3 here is CASSTGQTYSNQPQHF. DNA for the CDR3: TGTGCCAGCAGTACGGGACAGACTTATAGCAATCAGCCCCAGCATTTT.

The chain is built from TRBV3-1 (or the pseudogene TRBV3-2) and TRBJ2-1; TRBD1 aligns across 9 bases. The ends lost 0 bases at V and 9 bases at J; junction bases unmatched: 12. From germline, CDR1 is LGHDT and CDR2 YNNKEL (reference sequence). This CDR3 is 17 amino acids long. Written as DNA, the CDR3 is TGTGCCAGCAGCCAAGATGTAGAACAGGGGGCAATCGGTGAGCAGTTCTTC. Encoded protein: CASSQDVEQGAIGEQFF.

Here the CDR3 DNA reads TGTGCCAGCAGCGCCTCCGGAGTCCGGGAGCTGTTTTTT. It yields the protein CASSASGVRELFF. The gene calls are TRBV9 and TRBJ2-2; D not certain. CDR3 length: 13 amino acids. Trimming removed 3 bases from V and 9 bases from J, with 12 bases in between. The V gene's germline CDR1 is SGDLS and CDR2 YYNGEE.

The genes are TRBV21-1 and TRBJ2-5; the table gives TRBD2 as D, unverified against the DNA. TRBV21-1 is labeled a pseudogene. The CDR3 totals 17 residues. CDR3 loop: CASSKGTSGDIRETQYF. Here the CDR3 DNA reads TGTGCCAGCAGCAAGGGGACTAGCGGGGACATCAGGGAGACCCAGTACTTC.

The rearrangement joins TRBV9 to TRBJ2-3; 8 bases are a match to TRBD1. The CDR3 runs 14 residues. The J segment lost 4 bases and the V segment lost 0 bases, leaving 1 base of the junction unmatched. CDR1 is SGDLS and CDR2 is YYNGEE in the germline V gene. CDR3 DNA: TGTGCCAGCAGCGTAGAACAGGGGGCAGATACGCAGTATTTT. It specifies CASSVEQGADTQYF.

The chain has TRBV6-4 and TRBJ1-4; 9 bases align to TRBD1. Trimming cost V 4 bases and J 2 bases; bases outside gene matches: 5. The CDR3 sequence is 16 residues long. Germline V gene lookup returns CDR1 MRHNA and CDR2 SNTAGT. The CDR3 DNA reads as TGTGCCAGCAGTGGAAAACAGGGGGCCACTAATGAAAAACTGTTTTTT. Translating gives CASSGKQGATNEKLFF.

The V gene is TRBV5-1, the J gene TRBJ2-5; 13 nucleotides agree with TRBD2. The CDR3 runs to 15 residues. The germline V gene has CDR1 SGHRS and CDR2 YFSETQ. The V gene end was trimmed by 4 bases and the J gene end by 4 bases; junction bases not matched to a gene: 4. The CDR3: CASSQTSGRRETQYF. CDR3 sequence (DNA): TGCGCCAGCAGCCAGACTAGCGGGAGGAGAGAGACCCAGTACTTC.

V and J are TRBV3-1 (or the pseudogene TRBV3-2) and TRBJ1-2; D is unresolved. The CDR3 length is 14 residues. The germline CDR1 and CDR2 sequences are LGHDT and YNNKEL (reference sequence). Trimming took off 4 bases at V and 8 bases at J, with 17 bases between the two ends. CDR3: CASSPRTFQRGYTF. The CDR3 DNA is TGTGCCAGCAGCCCGCGGACCTTTCAGCGGGGCTACACCTTC.

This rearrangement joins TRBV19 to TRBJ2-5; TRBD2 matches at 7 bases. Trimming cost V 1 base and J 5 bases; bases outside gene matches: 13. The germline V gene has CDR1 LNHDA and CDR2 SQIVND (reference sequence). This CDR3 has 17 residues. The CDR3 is CASSIGSLTGRGETQYF. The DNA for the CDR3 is TGTGCCAGTAGTATAGGGTCCCTGACTGGGAGGGGTGAGACCCAGTACTTC.

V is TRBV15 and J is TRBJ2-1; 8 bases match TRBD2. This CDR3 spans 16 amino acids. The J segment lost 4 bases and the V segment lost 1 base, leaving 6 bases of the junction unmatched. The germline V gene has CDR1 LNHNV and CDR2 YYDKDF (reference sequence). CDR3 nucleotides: TGTGCCACCAGCAGAGCTAGCGGGTTTATTTACAATGAGCAGTTCTTC. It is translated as CATSRASGFIYNEQFF.

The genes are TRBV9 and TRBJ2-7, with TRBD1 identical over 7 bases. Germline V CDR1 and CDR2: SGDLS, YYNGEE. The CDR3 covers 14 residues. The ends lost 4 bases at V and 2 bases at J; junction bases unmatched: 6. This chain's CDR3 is CASSPQGIAYEQYF. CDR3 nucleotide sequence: TGTGCCAGCAGCCCACAGGGGATCGCCTACGAGCAGTACTTC.

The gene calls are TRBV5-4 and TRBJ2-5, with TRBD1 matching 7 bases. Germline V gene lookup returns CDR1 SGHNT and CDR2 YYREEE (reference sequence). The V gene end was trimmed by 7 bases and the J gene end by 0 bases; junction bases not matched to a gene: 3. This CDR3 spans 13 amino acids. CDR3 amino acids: CASGGQNQETQYF. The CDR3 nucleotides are TGTGCCAGCGGGGGACAGAACCAAGAGACCCAGTACTTC.

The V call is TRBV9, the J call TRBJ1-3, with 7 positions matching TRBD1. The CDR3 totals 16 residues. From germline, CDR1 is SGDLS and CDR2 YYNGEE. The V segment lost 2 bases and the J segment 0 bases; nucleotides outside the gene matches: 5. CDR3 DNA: TGTGCCAGCAGCGTGGGACAGAGCATCTCTGGAAACACCATATATTTT. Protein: CASSVGQSISGNTIYF. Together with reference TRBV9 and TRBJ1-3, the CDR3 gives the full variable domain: DSGVTQTPKHLITATGQRVTLRCSPRSGDLSVYWYQQSLDQGLQFLIQYYNGEERAKGNILERFSAQQFPDLHSELNLSSLELGDSALYFCASSVGQSISGNTIYFGEGSWLTVV.

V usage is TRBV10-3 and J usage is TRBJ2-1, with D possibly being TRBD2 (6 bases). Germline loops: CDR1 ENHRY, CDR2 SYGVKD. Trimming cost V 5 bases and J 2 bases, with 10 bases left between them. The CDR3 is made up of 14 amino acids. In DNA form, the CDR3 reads TGTGCCATCAGTCCGGGACTTCCCTACAATGAGCAGTTCTTC. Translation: CAISPGLPYNEQFF.

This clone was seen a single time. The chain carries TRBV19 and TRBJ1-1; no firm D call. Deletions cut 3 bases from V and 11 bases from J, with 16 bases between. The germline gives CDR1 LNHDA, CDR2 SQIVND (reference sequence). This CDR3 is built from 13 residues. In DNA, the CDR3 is TGTGCCAGTAGTATGGAGCTCGTTGGTGGGGCTTTCTTT. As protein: CASSMELVGGAFF.

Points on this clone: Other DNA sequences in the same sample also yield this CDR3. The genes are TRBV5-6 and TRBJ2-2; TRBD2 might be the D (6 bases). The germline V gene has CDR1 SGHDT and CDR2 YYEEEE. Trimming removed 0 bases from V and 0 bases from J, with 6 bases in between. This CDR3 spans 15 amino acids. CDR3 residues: CASSLGGTNTGELFF. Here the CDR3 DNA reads TGTGCCAGCAGCTTGGGCGGGACGAACACCGGGGAGCTGTTTTTT. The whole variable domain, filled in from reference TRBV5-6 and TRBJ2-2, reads DAGVTQSPTHLIKTRGQQVTLRCSPKSGHDTVSWYQQALGQGPQFIFQYYEEEERQRGNFPDRFSGHQFPNYSSELNVNALLLGDSALYLCASSLGGTNTGELFFGEGSRLTVL.

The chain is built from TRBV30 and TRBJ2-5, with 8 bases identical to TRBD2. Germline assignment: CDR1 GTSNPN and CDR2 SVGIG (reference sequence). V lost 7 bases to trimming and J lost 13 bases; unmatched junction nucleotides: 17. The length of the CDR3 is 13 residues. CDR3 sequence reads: CASKTSGSLVAYF. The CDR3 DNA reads TGTGCCTCGAAAACTAGCGGATCTCTGGTCGCGTACTTC. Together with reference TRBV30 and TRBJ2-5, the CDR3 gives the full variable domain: SQTIHQWPATLVQPVGSPLSLECTVEGTSNPNLYWYRQAAGRGLQLLFYSVGIGQISSEVPQNLSASRPQDRQFILSSKKLLLSDSGFYLCASKTSGSLVAYFGPGTRLLVL.

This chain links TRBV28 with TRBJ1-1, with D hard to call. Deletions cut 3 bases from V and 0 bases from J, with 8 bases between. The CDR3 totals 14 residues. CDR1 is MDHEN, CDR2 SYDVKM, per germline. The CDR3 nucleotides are TGTGCCAGCAGTTTCCGCGGGATGAACACTGAAGCTTTCTTT. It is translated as CASSFRGMNTEAFF.

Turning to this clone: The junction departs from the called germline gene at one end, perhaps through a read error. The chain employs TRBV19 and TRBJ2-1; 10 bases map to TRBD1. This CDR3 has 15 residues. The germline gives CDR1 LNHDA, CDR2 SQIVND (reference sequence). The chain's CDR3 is CTSSMGQGTINEQFF. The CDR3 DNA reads TGTACCAGTAGTATGGGACAGGGGACGATCAATGAGCAGTTCTTC. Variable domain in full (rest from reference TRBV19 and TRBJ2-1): DGGITQSPKYLFRKEGQNVTLSCEQNLNHDAMYWYRQDPGQGLRLIYYSQIVNDFQKGDIAEGYSVSREKKESFPLTVTSAQKNPTAFYLCTSSMGQGTINEQFFGPGTRLTVL.

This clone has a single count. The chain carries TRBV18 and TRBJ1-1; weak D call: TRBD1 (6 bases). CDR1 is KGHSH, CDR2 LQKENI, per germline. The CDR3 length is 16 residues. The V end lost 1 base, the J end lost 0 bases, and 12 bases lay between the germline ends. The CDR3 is CASSPQGVGLNTEAFF. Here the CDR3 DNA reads TGTGCCAGCTCACCACAGGGGGTAGGTTTGAACACTGAAGCTTTCTTT.